This T cell receptor beta chain was found in a study of neurological immune-mediated disorders. 5'RACE generated cDNA with 10-nucleotide random UMIs. TCRdb reprocessed the 5' RACE reads via MiXCR and lists one record per CDR3 protein. This sample yields some 71,000 distinct CDR3 sequences, of which more than 8.5% are seen a single time; about 9.6% belongs to the top ten. This clonotype was counted ten times or more. Germline CDR1 MNHNY, CDR2 SVGAGI (reference sequence). V was pared by 7 bases and J by 3 bases, with 12 bases between. This CDR3 is 14 amino acids long. The time point is: longitudinal time-point 1 (baseline). The unsorted libraries originated from 2 million PBMCs that had been stored at -80 C.

The chain has TRBV6-6 and TRBJ1-4, with D uncertain. The sequencing input was PBMCs. This receptor was identified in a man aged 25 to 45 in good health. In nucleotides, the CDR3 is TGTGCCAGCAACCAAGGGTTGTCTAATGAAAAACTGTTTTTT. Protein sequence: CASNQGLSNEKLFF.